The 8 T cell receptor beta chains below come from one sample, sequenced in a study of blood T cell repertoires in COVID-19. Sequenced by immunoSEQ multiplex PCR; TCRdb stores in-frame clones only, minus some. The table shows around 360,000 clones, with approximately 84% occurring only once. The specimen sequenced was PBMCs or T cells enriched from blood (not recorded which). These receptors all stem from a woman under 40 who had recovered from COVID-19.

This clone was seen only once. The chain combines TRBV12-3 or TRBV12-4 with TRBJ1-1; D gene ambiguous. This CDR3 region has 12 residues. V lost 2 bases and J lost 7, with 8 bases in between. CDR3 amino acids: CASSLNSLEAFF. The CDR3 region has the DNA TGTGCCAGCAGTTTAAACAGCCTTGAAGCTTTCTTT.

The V and J genes are TRBV10-3 and TRBJ2-2, with D possibly matching TRBD2 (5 bases). Between the trimmed V and J ends, which lost 3 bases and 6 bases, there was a span of 17 bases. The CDR3 spans 16 residues. The germline V gene has CDR1 ENHRY and CDR2 SYGVKD. The CDR3 DNA follows: TGTGCCATCAGTGAAGGGAGTCAGTCTAACGCCGGGGAGCTGTTTTTT. Encoded protein: CAISEGSQSNAGELFF.

The J gene is TRBJ1-2, the V gene TRBV20-1, with D maybe TRBD1 (6 bases). V gave up 3 bases and J gave up 6 bases, with 11 bases separating them. The CDR3 is 12 residues long. Germline V lookup: CDR1 DFQATT, CDR2 SNEGSKA (reference sequence). The CDR3 loop is CSASPSGDGYTF. CDR3 sequence (DNA): TGCAGTGCTAGTCCTTCAGGGGATGGCTACACCTTC.

The J gene is TRBJ2-7, the V gene TRBV5-1, with D possibly being TRBD2 (5 bases). The germline V gene encodes CDR1 SGHRS and CDR2 YFSETQ. This CDR3 contains 16 residues. The V end was cut by 0 bases, the J end by 4 bases, with 17 bases between. In DNA, the CDR3 is TGCGCCAGCAGCTTGGCCACAAGGGTCGGGAAATACGAGCAGTACTTC. Protein: CASSLATRVGKYEQYF.

The chain couples TRBV2 to TRBJ2-2, with TRBD2 matching over 8 bases. From germline, CDR1 is SNHLY and CDR2 FYNNEI. V dropped 4 bases and J dropped 1; count of bases not matched to a gene: 2. The CDR3 consists of 15 residues. The CDR3 loop is CASSVLAVNTGELFF. Here the CDR3 DNA reads TGTGCCAGCAGTGTACTAGCGGTGAACACCGGGGAGCTGTTTTTT.

This clone was seen a single time. J is TRBJ2-1 and V is TRBV2; 10 positions agree with TRBD2. CDR3 length: 15 residues. Looked up from germline, CDR1 is SNHLY and CDR2 is FYNNEI. The trim removed 2 bases at V and 6 bases at J, leaving 4 bases unmatched. The CDR3 reads CASSEMTSGFNEQFF. Here the CDR3 DNA reads TGTGCCAGCAGTGAAATGACTAGCGGGTTCAATGAGCAGTTCTTC.

V is TRBV30 and J is TRBJ2-7; D is possibly TRBD1 (6 bases). The CDR3 totals 13 residues. Germline loops: CDR1 GTSNPN, CDR2 SVGIG (reference sequence). Between the trimmed V and J ends, which lost 4 bases and 0 bases, there was a span of 10 bases. CDR3: CAWNSGHSYEQYF. The CDR3, as DNA: TGTGCCTGGAATTCGGGACACTCCTACGAGCAGTACTTC. The whole variable domain, filled in from reference TRBV30 and TRBJ2-7, reads SQTIHQWPATLVQPVGSPLSLECTVEGTSNPNLYWYRQAAGRGLQLLFYSVGIGQISSEVPQNLSASRPQDRQFILSSKKLLLSDSGFYLCAWNSGHSYEQYFGPGTRLTVT.

The table lists this clone with a few counts. The chain has TRBV25-1 and TRBJ2-3; D unclear. V lost 3 bases and J 2 bases, leaving 15 bases between the germline ends. CDR1 is MGHDK, CDR2 SYGVNS, per germline. CDR3 size: 16 residues. CDR3 sequence (DNA): TGTGCCAGCAGTGATTCCACCTATAGCCCCACAGATACGCAGTATTTT. Translating gives CASSDSTYSPTDTQYF.